This T cell receptor (beta chain) comes out of a study of blood T cell repertoires in COVID-19 (dated by TCRdb to the early 2020s). The study in broad terms: Samples covering the acute and convalescent phases of COVID-19 were provided by collaborators in the United States, Italy and Spain. The sample metadata nearly always contained a de-identified subject ID, COVID-19 status, age in years and sex. Deeply sampled blood TCRbeta repertoires from subjects exposed to, actively infected with, or recovered from COVID-19 were included in the dataset. The repertoires were released in a freely available public database intended as a resource for research on the immune response to SARS-CoV-2. HLA class I and class II types, where available, came from metadata supplied by the sample provider rather than from assay-based typing. Samples were obtained from the ongoing ImmuneRACE study (first 160 participants) and from 1,254 subjects provided by 6 global collaborators. The material from the prospective study consisted of cDNA or gDNA derived from T cells, B-cell-depleted T cells, or PBMCs.

Whole blood was collected in K2EDTA tubes by collaborating institutions according to the institutions' own protocols. For TCRbeta analysis, collaborators shipped samples as frozen whole blood, isolated PBMCs, or DNA extracted from either of those sample types. What the work shows at the level of the full study, not this receptor alone: The quantity of clinical and demographic metadata differed by source and by participant and was supplied without curation.

Regarding this clone: It lacks a known antigen. The input lacks base qualities; no much larger clone sits a single base away.

TCRbeta CDR3 regions were amplified from genomic DNA by means of the immunoSEQ Assay, a bias-controlled multiplex PCR. The paper's processing steps were these. Within the assay, amplification of reference gene primers was used to estimate how many nucleated cells each sample contained. To quantify the absolute abundance of each unique TCRbeta CDR3 rearrangement, sequence reads were collapsed and filtered. For each sample, productive Simpson clonality was calculated as the square root of Simpson's diversity index across productive rearrangements. Here the immuneACCESS table is served through TCRdb, limited to in-frame sequences with V and J called. Missing clones are a known gap in these copies; in checked studies unresolved V genes cover under half, and the rest lacks a known reason. V and J calls and clone size are given by that table; D and trimming were obtained from the DNA. For this sample the table gives around 250,000 clones, of which around 84% were detected only once. About 3.2% of the sample rests with the top ten.

Sample: peripheral blood. This TCR was sampled from a woman aged 18-29 years with acute or convalescent COVID-19.

This receptor has the CDR3 CASSLRGSLINSPLHF. The DNA is as follows: TGCGCCAGCAGCTTGAGGGGAAGCCTTATTAATTCACCCCTCCACTTT. The V and J segments used are TRBV5-1 and TRBJ1-6; the best D guess is TRBD1, with 5 bases matching. Spanning cysteine to phenylalanine, the CDR3 consists of 16 amino acids. CDR3 DNA only is kept here, 48 bases in frame from base 1. Via the germline V gene, CDR1 is SGHRS and CDR2 YFSETQ. V loses 1 base of germline sequence and J loses 6 bases, and the interval between the two ends is 14 bases.